The 12 T cell receptor beta chains listed next were all sequenced from one sample in a study of blood T cell repertoires in COVID-19. Repertoires were generated with immunoSEQ multiplex PCR, while TCRdb's copy carries only in-frame clones and drops some. The data contain more than 45,000 clones, more than 75% of them singletons. The source material was peripheral blood. These receptors were obtained from a woman aged 80 or over with COVID-19, enrolled during active disease.

The chain carries TRBV18 and TRBJ2-1; D is undetermined. This CDR3 is 15 amino acids long. V was cut by 0 bases and J by 10 bases, with 16 bases left in between. CDR1 KGHSH and CDR2 LQKENI come from the germline V gene. CDR3 DNA: TGTGCCAGCTCACCACCGACGGCTAGTAGAGGAGAGCAGTTCTTC. Translating gives CASSPPTASRGEQFF.

The chain joins TRBV7-2 to TRBJ2-3; 12 bases are a match to TRBD2. This CDR3 region has 16 residues. The V gene's germline CDR1 is SGHTA and CDR2 FQGNSA. Trimming cost V 4 bases and J 4 bases; bases outside gene matches: 6. The CDR3 protein is CASSYPSGRAPDTQYF. The CDR3, as DNA: TGTGCCAGCAGCTACCCTAGCGGGAGGGCCCCAGATACGCAGTATTTT. The whole variable domain, filled in from reference TRBV7-2 and TRBJ2-3, reads GAGVSQSPSNKVTEKGKDVELRCDPISGHTALYWYRQSLGQGLEFLIYFQGNSAPDKSGLPSDRFSAERTGGSVSTLTIQRTQQEDSAVYLCASSYPSGRAPDTQYFGPGTRLTVL.

This clone has just one count. This rearrangement joins TRBV6-6 to TRBJ1-4, with D perhaps matching TRBD1 (6 bases). V was trimmed by 6 bases and J by 6 bases, leaving 14 bases between them. Looked up from germline, CDR1 is MNHNY and CDR2 is SVGAGI (reference sequence). This CDR3 spans 14 amino acids. CDR3 residues: CASRGTGTHEKLFF. DNA of the CDR3: TGTGCCAGCAGGGGTACCGGGACACATGAAAAACTGTTTTTT.

CDR3 sequence reads: CAWRVERGLANEKLFF. The CDR3 DNA sequence: TGTGCCTGGAGGGTGGAAAGGGGGCTTGCTAATGAAAAACTGTTTTTT. The genes are TRBV30 and TRBJ1-4; 7 bases are a match to TRBD1. CDR3 size: 16 residues. The V segment lost 3 bases and the J segment 3 bases; nucleotides outside the gene matches: 10. The germline V gene has CDR1 GTSNPN and CDR2 SVGIG (reference sequence). The full variable domain, its missing parts supplied by reference TRBV30 and TRBJ1-4, is SQTIHQWPATLVQPVGSPLSLECTVEGTSNPNLYWYRQAAGRGLQLLFYSVGIGQISSEVPQNLSASRPQDRQFILSSKKLLLSDSGFYLCAWRVERGLANEKLFFGSGTQLSVL.

The chain has TRBV6-5 and TRBJ1-2; D is undetermined. Germline values: CDR1 MNHEY, CDR2 SVGAGI. The CDR3 totals 14 residues. The ends were cut back, 6 bases at V and 2 bases at J, with 13 bases in the middle. The CDR3 nucleotides read TGTGCCAGCAGATCAGCACGCGGGAACTATGGCTACACCTTC. Its protein is CASRSARGNYGYTF.

This clone was observed once. This chain connects TRBV5-1 to TRBJ2-1, with D perhaps TRBD1 (6 bases). The CDR3 runs 14 residues. Germline V gives CDR1 SGHRS, CDR2 YFSETQ. V lost 6 bases to trimming and J lost 8 bases, with 18 bases between them. CDR3 region: CASTFSTGSDEQFF. DNA for the CDR3: TGCGCCAGCACCTTTTCAACAGGGTCCGATGAGCAGTTCTTC.

The rearrangement links TRBV6-5 to TRBJ1-5, with 10 bases lining up with TRBD1. Germline values: CDR1 MNHEY, CDR2 SVGAGI. Trimming at V came to 4 bases and at J to 3 bases, leaving 3 bases not matched to a gene. The CDR3 consists of 15 residues. CDR3 loop: CASSSDRGFNQPQHF. The CDR3, as DNA: TGTGCCAGCAGTTCGGACAGGGGGTTCAATCAGCCCCAGCATTTT.

The chain couples TRBV5-1 to TRBJ1-1, with D unresolved. Between the trimmed V and J ends, which lost 2 bases and 2 bases, there was a span of 7 bases. CDR3 length: 13 residues. CDR1 SGHRS and CDR2 YFSETQ come from the germline V gene. CDR3 residues: CASSLISNTEAFF. CDR3 coding DNA: TGCGCCAGCAGCTTAATATCCAACACTGAAGCTTTCTTT.

This clone was detected only a few times. V and J are TRBV2 and TRBJ1-4; a possible D gene is TRBD1 (5 bases). Trimming pared 5 bases from V and 7 bases from J, leaving 17 bases between. Germline assignment: CDR1 SNHLY and CDR2 FYNNEI. The CDR3 spans 15 residues. CDR3 DNA sequence: TGTGCCAGCAGTAACCAGGGATTCCAGGGTGAAAAACTGTTTTTT. As protein: CASSNQGFQGEKLFF.

The V gene is TRBV6-4, the J gene TRBJ1-6; 7 bases align to TRBD1. Germline trimming cut 4 bases from V and 5 bases from J; bases unmatched to any gene: 2. Germline-derived CDR1 and CDR2 are MRHNA and SNTAGT. This CDR3 has 14 amino acids. In nucleotides, the CDR3 is TGTGCCAGCAGTGTCCAGGGGGATAATTCACCCCTCCACTTT. It is translated as CASSVQGDNSPLHF.

V usage is TRBV3-1 (or the pseudogene TRBV3-2) and J usage is TRBJ1-3; unclear D gene. This CDR3 contains 13 residues. Germline V gene lookup returns CDR1 LGHDT and CDR2 YNNKEL (reference sequence). V lost 0 bases to trimming and J lost 7 bases, with 7 bases between them. Here the CDR3 reads CASSQDVGNTIYF. DNA of the CDR3: TGTGCCAGCAGCCAAGACGTGGGCAACACCATATATTTT.

The J gene is TRBJ1-1, the V gene TRBV29-1; D is perhaps TRBD1 (5 bases). This CDR3 spans 13 amino acids. With 5 bases removed from V and 1 base from J, the gap between germline ends came to 11 bases. CDR1 is SQVTM, CDR2 ANQGSEA, per germline. CDR3 nucleotide sequence: TGCAGCGTTTCAGGGATCGGGAACACTGAAGCTTTCTTT. Its protein product is CSVSGIGNTEAFF.